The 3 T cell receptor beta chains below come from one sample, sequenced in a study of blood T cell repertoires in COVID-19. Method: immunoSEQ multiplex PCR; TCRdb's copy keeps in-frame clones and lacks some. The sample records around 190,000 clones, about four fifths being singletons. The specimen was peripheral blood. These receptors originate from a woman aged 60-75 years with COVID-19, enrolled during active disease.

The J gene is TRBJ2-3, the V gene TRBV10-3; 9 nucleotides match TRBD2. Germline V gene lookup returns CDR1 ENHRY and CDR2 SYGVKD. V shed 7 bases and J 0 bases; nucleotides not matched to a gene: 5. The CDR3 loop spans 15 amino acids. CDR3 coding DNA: TGTGCCATCACCCAACTAGCGGGTAGCACAGATACGCAGTATTTT. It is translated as CAITQLAGSTDTQYF.

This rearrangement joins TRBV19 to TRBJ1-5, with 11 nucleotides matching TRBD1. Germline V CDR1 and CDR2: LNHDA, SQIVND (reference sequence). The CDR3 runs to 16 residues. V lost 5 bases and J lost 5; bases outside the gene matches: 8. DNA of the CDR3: TGTGCCAGTAGTTTATTACGGACAGGGGGCCATCAGCCCCAGCATTTT. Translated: CASSLLRTGGHQPQHF.

Written as DNA, the CDR3 is TGTGCCAGCAGTTTAACTAGGAACACTGAAGCTTTCTTT. Translated, it gives CASSLTRNTEAFF. This chain connects TRBV27 to TRBJ1-1; D not certain. V was trimmed by 2 bases and J by 1 base, leaving 5 bases between them. Germline lookup yields CDR1 MNHEY and CDR2 SMNVEV (reference sequence). This CDR3 region has 13 residues.